These T cell receptor beta chains were read from a single sample in a study of OX40 agonist ivuxolimab in advanced cancers. The method was immunoSEQ multiplex PCR; TCRdb's version includes in-frame clones alone and lacks a portion of them. The sample includes roughly 70,000 clones, 75% to 90% seen only once; the top ten take around 2%. The sequencing used CD4+ or CD8+ T cells sorted from blood, collected in a trial of the OX40 agonist ivuxolimab. Source of these receptors: an adult with an advanced solid tumor such as melanoma, head and neck, liver or kidney cancer. CDR3s include the opening cysteine and the closing phenylalanine or tryptophan. D genes are given only for firm matches. Rows give clone size only sometimes, using once, few, many, or a class for an expanded clone.

-	TRBV2	TRBJ1-2	-	TGTGCCAGCAGTGATTCTACCGCCAGCGGGACCTATGGCTACACCTTC	CASSDSTASGTYGYTF
TRBD2	TRBV30	TRBJ2-2	-	TGTGCCTGGAGTGTATATGGGGATTTACTAGCGACCCCGAACACCGGGGAGCTGTTTTTT	CAWSVYGDLLATPNTGELFF
TRBD2	TRBV5-4	TRBJ2-3	-	TGTGCCAGCAGCTTAGTTAGCGGGAGAATGACAGATACGCAGTATTTT	CASSLVSGRMTDTQYF
-	TRBV29-1	TRBJ2-3	-	TGCAGCGCTAGTAGAGGTTCTAGCACAGATACGCAGTATTTT	CSASRGSSTDTQYF
-	TRBV7-9	TRBJ1-1	-	TGTGCCAGCAGCTTAGAATTAAACCCCGGAGGGCGAGAGGGTAAGGCTTTCTTT	CASSLELNPGGREGKAFF
TRBD2	TRBV6-1	TRBJ2-1	-	TGTGCCAGCAGTGTGGGGCTAGCGGGGCCTAGCTCCTACAATGAGCAGTTCTTC	CASSVGLAGPSSYNEQFF
TRBD1	TRBV7-6	TRBJ2-1	-	TGTGCCAGCAGCCAAAAGACCCCGGGACAGGCCAAGAATGAGCAGTTCTTC	CASSQKTPGQAKNEQFF
-	TRBV7-9	TRBJ1-5	-	TGTGCCAGCAGCTTAGATGGCAGACTATATAGCAATCAGCCCCAGCATTTT	CASSLDGRLYSNQPQHF
-	TRBV19	TRBJ1-1	-	TGTGCCAGTAGTGGAGACAGGACTGAAGCTTTCTTT	CASSGDRTEAFF
-	TRBV5-5	TRBJ2-6	-	TGTGCCAGCAGCCAGCACCCCACTGGCTCTGGGGCCAACGTCCTGACTTTC	CASSQHPTGSGANVLTF
-	TRBV2	TRBJ1-1	-	TGTGCCAGCATTGACCGGGAAAACACTGAAGCTTTCTTT	CASIDRENTEAFF
-	TRBV13	TRBJ2-7	-	TGTGCCAGCAGGCGGGAAGGATACGAGCAGTACTTC	CASRREGYEQYF
TRBD1	TRBV7-6	TRBJ2-1	-	TGTGCCAGCAGCACAGGGACAGGGGGCTACCAGTTCTTC	CASSTGTGGYQFF
-	TRBV6-1	TRBJ1-6	-	TGTGCCAGCAGTGAAGACGCCCTCAGCTCCTATAATTCACCCCTCCACTTT	CASSEDALSSYNSPLHF
-	TRBV14	TRBJ1-2	-	TGTGCCAGCAGCCGAGACAGATCCTATGGCTACACCTTC	CASSRDRSYGYTF
TRBD1	TRBV20-1	TRBJ1-1	-	TGCAGTGTACCGGGACAGCTCGAAGCTTTCTTT	CSVPGQLEAFF
-	TRBV18	TRBJ2-1	-	TGTGCCAGCTCACCACCTTCGGGGGGCAGGGAGCAGTTCTTC	CASSPPSGGREQFF
-	TRBV20-1	TRBJ1-1	few	TGCAGTGCTAGTCTCCACACTGAAGCTTTCTTT	CSASLHTEAFF
TRBD2	TRBV5-1	TRBJ2-7	once	TGCGCCAGCAGCTCGACTAGCGGGGGATCCTACGAGCAGTACTTC	CASSSTSGGSYEQYF
-	TRBV19	TRBJ2-3	-	TGTGCCAGTCTTAGCCGAGGGAGTTATACGCAGTATTTT	CASLSRGSYTQYF
TRBD1	TRBV18	TRBJ1-3	-	TGTGCCAGCTCACCGGGGACAGCCATCTTCTCTGGAAACACCATATATTTT	CASSPGTAIFSGNTIYF
-	TRBV28	TRBJ1-6	-	TGTGCCAGCAGTCGACAGGAAAGGACCCTCCACTTT	CASSRQERTLHF
-	TRBV5-4	TRBJ2-5	once	TGTGCCAGCAGCTTGGCCGGAAAACAAGAGACCCAGTACTTC	CASSLAGKQETQYF
-	TRBV2	TRBJ1-1	-	TGTGCCAGCAGCGAGGAGCTGAACACTGAAGCTTTCTTT	CASSEELNTEAFF
-	TRBV19	TRBJ2-4	-	TGTGCCGGCCACTTAGCCAAAAACATTCAGTACTTC	CAGHLAKNIQYF
-	TRBV7-4	TRBJ1-1	-	TGTGCCAGCAGCCCGAAGGGACTGGGTTTCTTT	CASSPKGLGFF
-	TRBV2	TRBJ2-1	once	TGTGCCAGCAGGAGGATGGACCTACGGGGTGAGCAGTTCTTC	CASRRMDLRGEQFF
-	TRBV7-2	TRBJ1-6	-	TGTGCCAGCAGCTCCCAGGTGGGGTTGGGAGAGAATTCACCCCTCCACTTT	CASSSQVGLGENSPLHF
-	TRBV6-1	TRBJ2-7	once	TGTGCCAGCAGTGAACCGACCCGGAACCCATACGAGCAGTACTTC	CASSEPTRNPYEQYF
TRBD2	TRBV27	TRBJ2-7	-	TGTGCCAGCAGTTTATTTGCGGGAGATCTTTACGAGCAGTACTTC	CASSLFAGDLYEQYF
-	TRBV9	TRBJ1-5	-	TGTGCCAGCAGCGGCCAGCCGGGCCACCAGCCCCAGCATTTT	CASSGQPGHQPQHF
-	TRBV7-8	TRBJ2-2	-	TGTGCCAGCAGCCGACAAGATCTTACAGTTAACACCGGGGAGCTGTTTTTT	CASSRQDLTVNTGELFF
-	TRBV9	TRBJ2-1	-	TGTGCCAGCAGCCCCCGTTGGACCGACAATGAGCAGTTCTTC	CASSPRWTDNEQFF
-	TRBV11-2	TRBJ1-1	-	TGTGCCAGCAGCTTATTGAGTGGGGGCGACACTGAAGCTTTCTTT	CASSLLSGGDTEAFF
TRBD1	TRBV30	TRBJ2-4	-	TGTGCCTGGAGTGTACAAAGGGGGCGAGGGAAAGAAAACATTCAGTACTTC	CAWSVQRGRGKENIQYF
TRBD2	TRBV7-2	TRBJ2-2	-	TGTGCCAGCAGCTTAGCACTAGCGGGAGGGCGGAGCACCGGGGAGCTGTTTTTT	CASSLALAGGRSTGELFF
-	TRBV13	TRBJ2-3	-	TGTGCCAGCAGCTTAAGGGGATGGGGAGGTACAGATACGCAGTATTTT	CASSLRGWGGTDTQYF
-	TRBV2	TRBJ2-7	-	TGTGCCAGCACTCCGGGACACCTCTCCTACGAGCAGTACTTC	CASTPGHLSYEQYF
TRBD1	TRBV28	TRBJ2-7	-	TGTGCCAGCAGTTCTCCCGGGACAGGGACCTCCTACGAGCAGTACTTC	CASSSPGTGTSYEQYF
-	TRBV29-1	TRBJ1-1	-	TGCAGCGTGGTCGACACTGAAGCTTTCTTT	CSVVDTEAFF
-	TRBV11-2	TRBJ2-3	-	TGTGCCAGCAGCTTATCATCCCTGAGGGATACGCAGTATTTT	CASSLSSLRDTQYF
-	TRBV7-9	TRBJ2-5	-	TGTGCCAGCAGCTTGCTTAGCCCGACGGGACGGGAGACCCAGTACTTC	CASSLLSPTGRETQYF
-	TRBV7-9	TRBJ1-2	-	TGTGCCAGCAGCCCCGGGGCCAGGGGTGGGGATGGCTACACCTTC	CASSPGARGGDGYTF
-	TRBV18	TRBJ2-7	-	TGTGCCAGCTCACCTGACAGCGAGCAGTACTTC	CASSPDSEQYF